The clone carrying this TCR beta chain was observed a handful of times. Produced via immunoSEQ multiplex PCR; TCRdb's table is partial and in-frame only. The data show under 300,000 clones, around 86% seen once. This record belongs to a study of blood T cell repertoires in COVID-19. Germline V CDR1 and CDR2: SGDLS, YYNGEE. The CDR3 totals 14 residues. Trimming took 3 bases from V and 1 from J, leaving 10 bases between them. The receptor's source is a woman in her thirties or forties who had recovered from COVID-19. V gene TRBV9 combines with J gene TRBJ2-5; TRBD2 is a possible D gene (6 bases). Sequencing used peripheral blood. The CDR3 is CASSAGGGQETQYF. The CDR3 DNA is TGTGCCAGCAGCGCCGGGGGAGGCCAAGAGACCCAGTACTTC.